This T cell receptor beta chain was captured by sequencing in a study of regulatory T cells in long-lasting Graves disease. Study outcomes and limitations: Persistent patients had more shared public clonotypes (under 3,000) than new patients (around 950). Under persistent disease, TRBV28, TRBJ1-2 and TRBJ2-5 were used preferentially.

As to time point: newly diagnosed GD, antithyroid drugs for less than 3 months. The TCR library used RNA extracted from PBMCs. Criteria from the American Thyroid Association guidelines were applied to diagnose Graves' disease. Patients were enrolled at an endocrinology department in Xi'an, China. V lost 3 bases and J 4 bases, leaving 16 bases between the germline ends. CDR1 is SGHNT, CDR2 YENEEA, per germline. There are 15 residues in the CDR3. Library construction for TCR beta used iRepertoire HTBI primers and Arm-PCR of CDR3 regions. TCRdb used MiXCR to reprocess the multiplex PCR reads, holding one entry per CDR3 protein. Of 200,000 to 250,000 distinct CDR3 sequences in the sample, 15% to 20% are singletons; the top ten hold roughly 10%. This clonotype occurred many times. Its specificity is not known. These data were also reused for a study on T cells in Graves' hyperthyroidism and ophthalmopathy.

This TCR came from a woman aged 25 to 45 with Graves disease. The sample in question was peripheral blood mononuclear cells (PBMCs), obtained at new diagnosis, from a patient treated with antithyroid drugs. The chain carries TRBV11-3 and TRBJ2-7; possible D gene TRBD1, 6 bases. CDR3 bases: TGTGCCAGCAGCTTCCACAGGGAAAAAACATACGAGCAGTACTTC. Its protein is CASSFHREKTYEQYF.